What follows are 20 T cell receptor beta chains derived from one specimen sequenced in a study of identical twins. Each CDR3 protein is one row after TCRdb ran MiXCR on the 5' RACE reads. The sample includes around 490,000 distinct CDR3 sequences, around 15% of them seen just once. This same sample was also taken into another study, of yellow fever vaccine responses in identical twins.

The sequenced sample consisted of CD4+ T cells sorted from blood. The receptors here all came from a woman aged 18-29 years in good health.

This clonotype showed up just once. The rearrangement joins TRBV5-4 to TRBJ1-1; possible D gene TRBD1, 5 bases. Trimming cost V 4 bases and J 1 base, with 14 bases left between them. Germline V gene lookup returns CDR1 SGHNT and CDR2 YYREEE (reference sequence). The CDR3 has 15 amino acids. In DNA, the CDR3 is TGTGCCAGCAGCCAAGCGGCTGGGGGGAACACTGAAGCTTTCTTT. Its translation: CASSQAAGGNTEAFF.

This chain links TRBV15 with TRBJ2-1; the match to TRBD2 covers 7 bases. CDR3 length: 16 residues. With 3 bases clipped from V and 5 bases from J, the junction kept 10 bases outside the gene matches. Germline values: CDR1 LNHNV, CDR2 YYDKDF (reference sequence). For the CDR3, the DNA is TGTGCCACCAGCAGGTTCCCACGGGAGGTCGACAATGAGCAGTTCTTC. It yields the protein CATSRFPREVDNEQFF.

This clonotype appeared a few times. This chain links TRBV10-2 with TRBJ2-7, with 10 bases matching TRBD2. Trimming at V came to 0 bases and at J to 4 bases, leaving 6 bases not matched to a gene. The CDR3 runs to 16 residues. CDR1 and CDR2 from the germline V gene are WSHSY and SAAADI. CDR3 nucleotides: TGCGCCAGCAGTGAGTCGAAAGCGGGGGGGCCATACGAGCAGTACGTC. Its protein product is CASSESKAGGPYEQYV.

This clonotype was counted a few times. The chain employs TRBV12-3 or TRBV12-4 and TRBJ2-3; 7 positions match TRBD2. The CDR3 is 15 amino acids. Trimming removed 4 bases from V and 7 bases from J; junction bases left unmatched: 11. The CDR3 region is CASSSGLAESYTQYF. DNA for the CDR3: TGTGCCAGCAGTTCGGGGCTAGCGGAGTCATATACGCAGTATTTT.

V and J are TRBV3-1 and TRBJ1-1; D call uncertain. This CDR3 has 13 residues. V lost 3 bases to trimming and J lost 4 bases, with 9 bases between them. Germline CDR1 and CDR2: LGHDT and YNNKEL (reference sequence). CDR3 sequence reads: CASSQSFLTEAFF. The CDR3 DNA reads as TGTGCCAGCAGCCAGTCTTTTCTCACTGAAGCTTTCTTT.

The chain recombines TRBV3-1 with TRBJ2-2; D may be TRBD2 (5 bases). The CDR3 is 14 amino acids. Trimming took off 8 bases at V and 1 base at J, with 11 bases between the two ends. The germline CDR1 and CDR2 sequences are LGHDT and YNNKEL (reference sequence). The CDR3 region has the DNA TGTGCCAGCGGCTTAGGACTGAACACCGGGGAGCTGTTTTTT. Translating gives CASGLGLNTGELFF. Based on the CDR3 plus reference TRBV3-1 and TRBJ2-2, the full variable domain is DTAVSQTPKYLVTQMGNDKSIKCEQNLGHDTMYWYKQDSKKFLKIMFSYNNKELIINETVPNRFSPKSPDKAHLNLHINSLELGDSAVYFCASGLGLNTGELFFGEGSRLTVL.

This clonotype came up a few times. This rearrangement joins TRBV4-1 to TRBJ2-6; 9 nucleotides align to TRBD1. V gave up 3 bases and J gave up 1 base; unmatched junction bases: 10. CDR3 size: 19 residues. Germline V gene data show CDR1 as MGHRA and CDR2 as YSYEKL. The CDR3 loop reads CASSHVAGDRESGANVLTF. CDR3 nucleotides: TGCGCCAGCAGCCATGTTGCCGGGGACAGGGAATCTGGGGCCAACGTCCTGACTTTC.

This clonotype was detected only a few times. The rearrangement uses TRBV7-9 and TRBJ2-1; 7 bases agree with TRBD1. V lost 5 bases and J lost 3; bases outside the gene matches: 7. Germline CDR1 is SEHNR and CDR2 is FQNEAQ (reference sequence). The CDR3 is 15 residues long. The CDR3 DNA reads TGTGCCAGCAGCGCAGCTGGGACAGTCTACAATGAGCAGTTCTTC. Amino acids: CASSAAGTVYNEQFF.

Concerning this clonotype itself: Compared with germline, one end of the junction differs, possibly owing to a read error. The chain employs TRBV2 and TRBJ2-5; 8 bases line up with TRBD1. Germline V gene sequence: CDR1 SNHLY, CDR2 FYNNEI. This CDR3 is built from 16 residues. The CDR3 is CACSEARTGPSETQYF. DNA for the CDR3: TGTGCCTGCAGTGAAGCCAGGACAGGGCCCTCCGAGACCCAGTACTTC.

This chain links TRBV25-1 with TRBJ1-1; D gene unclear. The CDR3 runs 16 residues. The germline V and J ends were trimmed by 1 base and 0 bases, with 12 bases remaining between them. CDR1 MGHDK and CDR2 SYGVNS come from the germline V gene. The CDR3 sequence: CASSEFPVRMNTEAFF. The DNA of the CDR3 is TGTGCCAGCAGTGAATTTCCCGTTCGGATGAACACTGAAGCTTTCTTT.

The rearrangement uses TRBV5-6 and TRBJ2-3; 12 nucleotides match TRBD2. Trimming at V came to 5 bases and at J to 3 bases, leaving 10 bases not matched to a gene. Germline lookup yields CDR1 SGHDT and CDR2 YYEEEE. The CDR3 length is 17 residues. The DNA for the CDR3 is TGTGCCAGCAGTTTCCCCGGACTAGCGGGATTTACAGATACGCAGTATTTT. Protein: CASSFPGLAGFTDTQYF.

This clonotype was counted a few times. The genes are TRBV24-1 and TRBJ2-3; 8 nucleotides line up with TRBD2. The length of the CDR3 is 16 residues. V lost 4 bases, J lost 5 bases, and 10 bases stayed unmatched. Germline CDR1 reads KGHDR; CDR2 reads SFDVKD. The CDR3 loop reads CATSEPQAGVEDTQYF. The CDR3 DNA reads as TGTGCCACCAGTGAACCCCAAGCGGGAGTCGAAGATACGCAGTATTTT.

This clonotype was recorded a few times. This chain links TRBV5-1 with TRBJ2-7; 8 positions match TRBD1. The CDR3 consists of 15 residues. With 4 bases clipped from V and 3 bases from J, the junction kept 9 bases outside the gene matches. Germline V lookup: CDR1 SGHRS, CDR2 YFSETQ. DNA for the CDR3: TGCGCCAGCAGCCTGGGACAGGCCCCTAACTACGAGCAGTACTTC. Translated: CASSLGQAPNYEQYF.

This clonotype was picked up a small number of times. The CDR3: CASSLGPTSVSSYNEQFF. CDR3 bases: TGCGCCAGCAGCTTGGGCCCCACTAGCGTCAGCTCCTACAATGAGCAGTTCTTC. This chain uses TRBV5-1 with TRBJ2-1; 7 bases fit TRBD2. Germline lookup yields CDR1 SGHRS and CDR2 YFSETQ. With V trimmed by 0 bases and J by 0 bases, 9 bases remained unmatched. The CDR3 totals 18 residues.

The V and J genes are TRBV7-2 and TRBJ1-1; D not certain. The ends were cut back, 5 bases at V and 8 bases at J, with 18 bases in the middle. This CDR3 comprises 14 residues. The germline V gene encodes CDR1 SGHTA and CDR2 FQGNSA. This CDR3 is CASSPPMTTWEAFF. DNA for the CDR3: TGTGCCAGCAGCCCACCTATGACAACTTGGGAAGCTTTCTTT.

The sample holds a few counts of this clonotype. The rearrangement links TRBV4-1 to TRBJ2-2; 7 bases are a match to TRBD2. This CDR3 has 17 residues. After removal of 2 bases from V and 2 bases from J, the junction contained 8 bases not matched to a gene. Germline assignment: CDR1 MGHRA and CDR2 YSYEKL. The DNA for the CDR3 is TGCGCCAGCAGCCAAAGGGGAGGGATTCCCAACACCGGGGAGCTGTTTTTT. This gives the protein CASSQRGGIPNTGELFF.

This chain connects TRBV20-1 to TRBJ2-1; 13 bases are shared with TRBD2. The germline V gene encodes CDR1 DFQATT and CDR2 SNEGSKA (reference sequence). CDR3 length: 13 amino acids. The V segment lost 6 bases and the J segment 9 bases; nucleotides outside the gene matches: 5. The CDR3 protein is CSARRLAGGEQFF. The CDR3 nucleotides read TGCAGTGCCCGCAGACTAGCGGGAGGTGAGCAGTTCTTC.

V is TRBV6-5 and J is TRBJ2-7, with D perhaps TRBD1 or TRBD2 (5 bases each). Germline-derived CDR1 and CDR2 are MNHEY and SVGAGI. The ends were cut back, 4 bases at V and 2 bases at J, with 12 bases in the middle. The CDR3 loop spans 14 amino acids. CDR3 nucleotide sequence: TGTGCCAGCAGTTGGGGAGACAGAGCCTACGAGCAGTACTTC. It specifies CASSWGDRAYEQYF.

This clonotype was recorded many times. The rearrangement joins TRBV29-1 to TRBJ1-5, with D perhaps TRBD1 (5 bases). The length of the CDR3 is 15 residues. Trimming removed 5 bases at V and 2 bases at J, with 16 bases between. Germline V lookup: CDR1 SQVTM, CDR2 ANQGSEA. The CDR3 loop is CSVWDQGNGNQPQHF. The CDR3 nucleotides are TGCAGCGTTTGGGACCAGGGAAATGGCAATCAGCCCCAGCATTTT.

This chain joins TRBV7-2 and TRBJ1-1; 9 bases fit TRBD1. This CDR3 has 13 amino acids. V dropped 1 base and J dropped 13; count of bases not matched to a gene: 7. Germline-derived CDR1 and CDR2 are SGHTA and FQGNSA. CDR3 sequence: CASSLGRDRVVFF. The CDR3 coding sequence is TGTGCCAGCAGCTTAGGCCGGGACAGGGTCGTTTTCTTT. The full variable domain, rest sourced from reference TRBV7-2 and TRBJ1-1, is GAGVSQSPSNKVTEKGKDVELRCDPISGHTALYWYRQSLGQGLEFLIYFQGNSAPDKSGLPSDRFSAERTGGSVSTLTIQRTQQEDSAVYLCASSLGRDRVVFFGQGTRLTVV.